One sample yielded the 4 T cell receptor beta chains listed below, sequenced in a study of shared T cell receptors in the human thymus. Assay used: immunoSEQ multiplex PCR; TCRdb lists only in-frame clones, some missing. The sample records 720,000 or so clones, 80% to 90% being singletons. These sequences were also reported in another study, on human thymus T cells.

Sequenced sample: thymocytes. The receptor source for this set is a girl under two years old with a congenital heart defect.

This clone was detected once. The chain carries TRBV28 and TRBJ1-2; unclear D gene. This CDR3 has 15 residues. Looked up from germline, CDR1 is MDHEN and CDR2 is SYDVKM. Between the trimmed V and J ends, which lost 5 bases and 2 bases, there was a span of 15 bases. Written as DNA, the CDR3 is TGTGCCAGCAGTCATCTACTGTCGGGGAACTATGGCTACACCTTC. Protein: CASSHLLSGNYGYTF.

V usage is TRBV6-1 and J usage is TRBJ1-1, with D possibly matching TRBD1 (5 bases). Germline CDR1 reads MNHNS; CDR2 reads SASEGT. V lost 0 bases and J lost 6, with 14 bases in between. The CDR3 is made up of 15 amino acids. CDR3 residues: CASSEAGDWRAEAFF. DNA of the CDR3: TGTGCCAGCAGTGAAGCGGGGGACTGGAGAGCTGAAGCTTTCTTT.

The chain has TRBV6-1 and TRBJ1-1; 8 bases are a match to TRBD1. The CDR3 is 15 residues long. V gave up 6 bases and J gave up 6 bases; unmatched junction bases: 12. Per germline, CDR1 MNHNS and CDR2 SASEGT. CDR3 protein: CASSMRSDRAAEAFF. CDR3 coding DNA: TGTGCCAGCAGCATGAGATCGGACAGGGCGGCTGAAGCTTTCTTT.

This clone occurred a few times. The chain uses TRBV4-3 and TRBJ2-3; 11 bases match TRBD2. Germline-derived CDR1 and CDR2 are LGHNA and YSLEER. V was pared by 0 bases and J by 1 base, with 3 bases of the junction left unmatched. This CDR3 spans 17 amino acids. CDR3 bases: TGCGCCAGCAGCCAAGAGACTAGCGGGGACCGCACAGATACGCAGTATTTT. This encodes CASSQETSGDRTDTQYF.